The rows below give T cell receptor beta chains drawn from one sample of a study of human T cells and chemical hapten exposure. MiXCR, run by TCRdb on the RACE reads, gives a single entry per CDR3 protein. The table records 180,000 or so distinct CDR3 sequences, about 22% of them present only once. Specimen: whole blood, collected in connection with sensitization to the hapten diphenylcyclopropenone (DPC). These receptors all come from a woman aged 45-65 years with alopecia areata. Some clones in this sample may be carry-over from other donors' samples. Both conserved end residues are part of each CDR3. The D gene is left open where the match is weak. Not every row has a clone size; where given, it reads once, few, many or a size class.

TRBV29-1	NA	TRBJ2-2	NA	TGCAGCGTTGATGAAGGGGGAGTCGGGAACGGGGAGCTGTTTTTT	CSVDEGGVGNGELFF
TRBV29-1	TRBD1	TRBJ2-3	NA	TGCAGCGTGATTGCCCGACAGGGGCTGGATACGCAGTATTTT	CSVIARQGLDTQYF
TRBV5-1	NA	TRBJ2-7	few	TGCGCCAGCAGCTTGGACGCAGCCGCTTCGGACGAGCAGTACTTC	CASSLDAAASDEQYF
TRBV25-1	NA	TRBJ2-4	many	TGTGCCAGCAGTCCCCACCATCTAGCCAAAAACATTCAGTACTTC	CASSPHHLAKNIQYF
TRBV10-2	NA	TRBJ2-7	NA	TGCGCCAGCAGTTCCCAATACGAGCAGTACTTC	CASSSQYEQYF
TRBV29-1	NA	TRBJ1-3	few	TGCAGCGGTGGGTTCAAACCTGGAAACACCATATATTTT	CSGGFKPGNTIYF
TRBV11-2	NA	TRBJ1-5	many	TGTGCCAGCAGCGCGCTGCAGGGTCTCAATCAGCCCCAGCATTTT	CASSALQGLNQPQHF
TRBV6-5	NA	TRBJ2-2	few	TGTGCCAGCAGCCTCTTTGCCGGGGAGCTGTTTTTT	CASSLFAGELFF
TRBV6-2/TRBV6-3	TRBD2	TRBJ2-6	few	TGTGCCAGCAGTCGAGCGGGAACCTCTGGGGCCAACGTCCTGACTTTC	CASSRAGTSGANVLTF
TRBV29-1	NA	TRBJ1-1	many	TGCAGCGTTGGGAAGAACACTGAAGCTTTCTTT	CSVGKNTEAFF
TRBV27	NA	TRBJ1-6	NA	TGTGCCAGCAGTCACCAGGGTAATTCACCCCTCCACTTT	CASSHQGNSPLHF
TRBV20-1	TRBD1	TRBJ1-4	NA	TGCAGTGCTTCCGACAGGGGGCGAGAAAAACTGTTTTTT	CSASDRGREKLFF
TRBV29-1	NA	TRBJ2-7	few	TGCAGCGCCGGAGGGGGGTACGAGCAGTACTTC	CSAGGGYEQYF
TRBV7-2	TRBD1	TRBJ2-7	NA	TGTGCCAGCACGGGACAGCGCTACGAGCAGTACTTC	CASTGQRYEQYF
TRBV29-1	TRBD2	TRBJ2-1	NA	TGCAGCGTTGAAGTACTAGCGGGAGCTGAGCAGTTCTTC	CSVEVLAGAEQFF
TRBV5-1	NA	TRBJ1-1	NA	TGCGCCAGCAGCCCCCTAGACCTGAACACTGAAGCTTTCTTT	CASSPLDLNTEAFF
TRBV3-1	NA	TRBJ2-5	NA	TGTGCCAGCAGCCAATCAGCCTATGAGGGGACCCAGTACTTC	CASSQSAYEGTQYF
TRBV20-1	TRBD1	TRBJ2-7	NA	TGCAGTGCGGAACACAGGGGGCGTAGCGAGCAGTACTTC	CSAEHRGRSEQYF
TRBV3-1	TRBD1	TRBJ2-3	few	TGTGCCGTCCGGGACAGGGGGTCAGATACGCAGTATTTT	CAVRDRGSDTQYF
TRBV20-1	TRBD2	TRBJ2-3	NA	TGCAGTGCTAGAGTGACGGGGGGGTATACGCAGTATTTT	CSARVTGGYTQYF
TRBV24-1	NA	TRBJ2-2	NA	TGTGCCACCAGAGACCCAAACAGGGTGAACACCGGGGAGCTGTTTTTT	CATRDPNRVNTGELFF
TRBV4-2	NA	TRBJ2-3	NA	TGTGCCAGCAGCCAAGGGCTAGCAGCTAGCACAGATACGCAGTATTTT	CASSQGLAASTDTQYF
TRBV3-1	NA	TRBJ2-5	NA	TGTGCCAGCAGCCAAGTCGGAGGGGCGGAGACCCAGTACTTC	CASSQVGGAETQYF
TRBV12-3/TRBV12-4	NA	TRBJ1-1	NA	TGTGCCAGCAGTTTAATAGCAGGCGGCCCTGAAGCTTTCTTT	CASSLIAGGPEAFF
TRBV29-1	TRBD1	TRBJ2-3	many	TGCAGCGTGTTCGACAGGGCCTTCACAGATACGCAGTATTTT	CSVFDRAFTDTQYF
TRBV10-3	TRBD2	TRBJ2-1	few	TGTGCCATCAGTGAGATCCCTAGCGGGAGTAATGAGCAGTTCTTC	CAISEIPSGSNEQFF
TRBV20-1	NA	TRBJ2-7	NA	TGCAGTGCTAGAGACGGGACTCCGTACGAGCAGTACTTC	CSARDGTPYEQYF
TRBV19	TRBD1	TRBJ2-2	NA	TGTGCCAGTAGTAGAAGGTTGGGACAGGGAAACACCGGGGAGCTGTTTTTT	CASSRRLGQGNTGELFF
TRBV20-1	NA	TRBJ2-1	few	TGCAGTGCTAGGGAAAGGGGTATTTTCGGCAATGAGCAGTTCTTC	CSARERGIFGNEQFF
TRBV6-6	NA	TRBJ1-4	NA	TGTGCCAGCAGCCGGACTTCAGTTGCAACTAATGAAAAACTGTTTTTT	CASSRTSVATNEKLFF
TRBV20-1	NA	TRBJ2-7	few	TGCAGTGCTAGAGATGCGGCAGCCTACGAGCAGTACTTC	CSARDAAAYEQYF
TRBV29-1	NA	TRBJ1-2	NA	TGCAGCGTTGGCTCGGGGACTAACTATGGCTACACCTTC	CSVGSGTNYGYTF
TRBV3-1	NA	TRBJ2-1	NA	TGTGCCAGCAGCCAAGACGCGTACAATGAGCAGTTCTTC	CASSQDAYNEQFF
TRBV10-3	TRBD1	TRBJ2-7	NA	TGTGCCATCACACCCGGGACAGGGCCCTACGAGCAGTACTTC	CAITPGTGPYEQYF
TRBV7-2	TRBD2	TRBJ2-3	NA	TGTGCCAGCAGCTTATCGGGAGGCCGCGATACGCAGTATTTT	CASSLSGGRDTQYF
TRBV29-1	NA	TRBJ2-2	many	TGCAGCGTGTCTATCGGGGGTTACACCGGGGAGCTGTTTTTT	CSVSIGGYTGELFF
TRBV29-1	NA	TRBJ2-2	few	TGCAGCGTTTGGAGCACCGGGGAGCTGTTTTTT	CSVWSTGELFF
TRBV2	TRBD2	TRBJ2-2	few	TGTGCCAGCAGATTGAGTCTAGCGGGTCCCGGAGGCGCCGGGGAGCTGTTTTTT	CASRLSLAGPGGAGELFF
TRBV29-1	TRBD1	TRBJ2-7	NA	TGCAGCGTTGGGACAGGATACTCCTACGAGCAGTACTTC	CSVGTGYSYEQYF
TRBV7-6	NA	TRBJ1-1	few	TGTGCCAGCAGCTCCATCAGGGGAAGAAGAGCTGAAGCTTTCTTT	CASSSIRGRRAEAFF
TRBV29-1	NA	TRBJ1-2	few	TGCAGCGTTGAAGACGGCGCTAACTATGGCTACACCTTC	CSVEDGANYGYTF
TRBV29-1	NA	TRBJ2-5	many	TGCAGCTTGGGGGGAGCAGGTTGGGAGACCCAGTACTTC	CSLGGAGWETQYF
TRBV7-7	TRBD2	TRBJ2-1	few	TGTGCTAGCAGCGTAGCGGGAGGAAGCGATGAGCAGTTCTTC	CASSVAGGSDEQFF
TRBV5-4	TRBD2	TRBJ2-1	few	TGTGCCAGCAGCCCGGGGGGCGGGAGGGAACACAATGAGCAGTTCTTC	CASSPGGGREHNEQFF
TRBV20-1	NA	TRBJ1-5	NA	TGCAGTGCTAGGGGACCCCCGGGGGCTAATCAGCCCCAGCATTTT	CSARGPPGANQPQHF
TRBV29-1	NA	TRBJ1-3	few	TGCAGCGTTCGGGAAACTGGAAACACCATATATTTT	CSVRETGNTIYF
TRBV18	TRBD1	TRBJ2-3	once	TGTGCCAGCTCACCACTCCGACAGGGGGTGAACCCTACAGATACGCAGTATTTT	CASSPLRQGVNPTDTQYF
TRBV20-1	TRBD1	TRBJ1-2	NA	TGCAGTACCGACAGGGGTAACTATGGCTACACCTTC	CSTDRGNYGYTF